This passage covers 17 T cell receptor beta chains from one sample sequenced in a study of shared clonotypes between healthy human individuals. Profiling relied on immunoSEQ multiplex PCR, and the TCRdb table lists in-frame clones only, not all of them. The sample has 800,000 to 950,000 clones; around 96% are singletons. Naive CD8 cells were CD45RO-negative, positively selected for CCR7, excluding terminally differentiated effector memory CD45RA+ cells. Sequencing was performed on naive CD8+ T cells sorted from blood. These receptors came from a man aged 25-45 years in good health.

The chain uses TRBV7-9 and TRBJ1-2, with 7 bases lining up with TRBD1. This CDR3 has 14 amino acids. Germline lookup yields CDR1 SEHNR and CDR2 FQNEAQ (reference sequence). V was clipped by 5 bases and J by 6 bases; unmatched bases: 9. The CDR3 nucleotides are TGTGCCAGCAGCACAAGCGAGGGGGCGCATGGCTACACCTTC. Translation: CASSTSEGAHGYTF.

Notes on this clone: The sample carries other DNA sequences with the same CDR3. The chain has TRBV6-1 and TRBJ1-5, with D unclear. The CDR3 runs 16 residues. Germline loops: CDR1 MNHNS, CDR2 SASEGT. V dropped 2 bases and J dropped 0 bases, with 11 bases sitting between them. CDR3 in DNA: TGTGCCAGCAGTGAACTCGGGCGTTATAGCAATCAGCCCCAGCATTTT. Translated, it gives CASSELGRYSNQPQHF.

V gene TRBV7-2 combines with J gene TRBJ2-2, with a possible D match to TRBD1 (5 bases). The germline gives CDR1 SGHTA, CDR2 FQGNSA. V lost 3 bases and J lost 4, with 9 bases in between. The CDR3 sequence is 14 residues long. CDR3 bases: TGTGCCAGCAGCTTGGGGCAGATCACCGGGGAGCTGTTTTTT. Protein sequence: CASSLGQITGELFF.

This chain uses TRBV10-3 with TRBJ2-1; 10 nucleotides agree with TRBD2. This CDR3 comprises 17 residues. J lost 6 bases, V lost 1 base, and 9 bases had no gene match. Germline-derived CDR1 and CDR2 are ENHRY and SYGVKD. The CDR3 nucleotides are TGTGCCATCAGTGAGTGGGGCCCTAGCGGGAGAATCAATGAGCAGTTCTTC. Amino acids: CAISEWGPSGRINEQFF.

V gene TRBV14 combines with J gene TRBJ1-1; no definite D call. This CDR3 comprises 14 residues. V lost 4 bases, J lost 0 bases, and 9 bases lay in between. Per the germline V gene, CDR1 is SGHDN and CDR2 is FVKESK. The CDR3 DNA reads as TGTGCCAGCAGCCTCTGGACGGTGAACACTGAAGCTTTCTTT. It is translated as CASSLWTVNTEAFF. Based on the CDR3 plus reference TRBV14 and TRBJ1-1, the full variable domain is EAGVTQFPSHSVIEKGQTVTLRCDPISGHDNLYWYRRVMGKEIKFLLHFVKESKQDESGMPNNRFLAERTGGTYSTLKVQPAELEDSGVYFCASSLWTVNTEAFFGQGTRLTVV.

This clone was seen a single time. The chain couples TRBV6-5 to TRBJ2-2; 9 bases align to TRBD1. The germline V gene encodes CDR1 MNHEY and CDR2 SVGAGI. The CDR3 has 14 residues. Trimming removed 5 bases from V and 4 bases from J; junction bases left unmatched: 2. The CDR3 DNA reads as TGTGCCAGCAGTCGACAGGGGGGCACCGGGGAGCTGTTTTTT. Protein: CASSRQGGTGELFF.

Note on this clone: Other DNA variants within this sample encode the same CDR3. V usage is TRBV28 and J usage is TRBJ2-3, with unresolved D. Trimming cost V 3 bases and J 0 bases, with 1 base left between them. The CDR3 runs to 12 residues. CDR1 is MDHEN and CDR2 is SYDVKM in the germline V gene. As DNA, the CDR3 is TGTGCCAGCAGTTTGAGCACAGATACGCAGTATTTT. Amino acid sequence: CASSLSTDTQYF.

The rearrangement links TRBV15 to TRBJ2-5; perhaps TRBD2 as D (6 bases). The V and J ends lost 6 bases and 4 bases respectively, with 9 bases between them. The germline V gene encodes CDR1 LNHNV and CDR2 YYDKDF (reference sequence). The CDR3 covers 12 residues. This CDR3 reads CATRTRRETQYF. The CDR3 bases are TGTGCCACCAGGACTAGGCGAGAGACCCAGTACTTC.

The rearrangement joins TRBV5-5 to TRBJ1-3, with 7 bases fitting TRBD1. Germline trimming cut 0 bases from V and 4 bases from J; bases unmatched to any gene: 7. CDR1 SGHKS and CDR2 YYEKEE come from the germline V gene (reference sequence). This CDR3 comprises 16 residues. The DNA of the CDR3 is TGTGCCAGCAGCTTGGCCCAACAGGGGTTAGGAAACACCATATATTTT. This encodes CASSLAQQGLGNTIYF.

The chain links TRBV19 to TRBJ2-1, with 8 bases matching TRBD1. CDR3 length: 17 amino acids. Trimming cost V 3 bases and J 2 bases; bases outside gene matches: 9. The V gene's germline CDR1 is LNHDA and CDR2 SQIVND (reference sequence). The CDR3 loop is CASSIGAGGAPYNEQFF. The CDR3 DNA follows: TGTGCCAGTAGTATCGGGGCAGGGGGCGCCCCCTACAATGAGCAGTTCTTC.

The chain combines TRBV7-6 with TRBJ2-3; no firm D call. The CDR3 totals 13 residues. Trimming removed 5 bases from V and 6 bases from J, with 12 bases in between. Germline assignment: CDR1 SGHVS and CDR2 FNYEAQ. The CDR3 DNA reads TGTGCCAGCAGCGCTAGATCCGGGGATACGCAGTATTTT. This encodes CASSARSGDTQYF.

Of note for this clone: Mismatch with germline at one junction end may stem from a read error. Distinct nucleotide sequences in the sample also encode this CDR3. The CDR3 sequence is CASSTTRQGVLNTEAFF. Written as DNA, the CDR3 is TGTGCCAGTAGTACAACCCGACAGGGGGTATTGAACACTGAAGCCTTCTTT. The chain links TRBV19 to TRBJ1-1, with 9 bases that match TRBD1. This CDR3 comprises 17 residues. The germline CDR1 and CDR2 sequences are LNHDA and SQIVND (reference sequence).

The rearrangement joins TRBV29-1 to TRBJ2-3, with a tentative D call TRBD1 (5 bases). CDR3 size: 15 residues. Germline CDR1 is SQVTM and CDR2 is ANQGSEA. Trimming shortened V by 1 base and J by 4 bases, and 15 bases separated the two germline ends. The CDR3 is CSVEVSGLEADTQYF. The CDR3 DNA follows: TGCAGCGTTGAAGTCTCAGGGCTCGAGGCAGATACGCAGTATTTT.

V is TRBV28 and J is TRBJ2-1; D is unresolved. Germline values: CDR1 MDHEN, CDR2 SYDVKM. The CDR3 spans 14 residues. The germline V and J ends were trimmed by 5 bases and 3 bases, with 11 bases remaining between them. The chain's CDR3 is CASSLLTFYNEQFF. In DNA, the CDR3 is TGTGCCAGCAGTCTTCTGACTTTCTACAATGAGCAGTTCTTC.

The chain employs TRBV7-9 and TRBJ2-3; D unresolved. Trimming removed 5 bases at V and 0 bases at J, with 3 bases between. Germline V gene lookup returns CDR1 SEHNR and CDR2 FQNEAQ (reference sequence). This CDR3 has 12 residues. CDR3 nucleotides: TGTGCCAGCAGCGAGAGCACAGATACGCAGTATTTT. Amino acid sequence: CASSESTDTQYF. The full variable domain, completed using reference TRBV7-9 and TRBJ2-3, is DTGVSQNPRHKITKRGQNVTFRCDPISEHNRLYWYRQTLGQGPEFLTYFQNEAQLEKSRLLSDRFSAERPKGSFSTLEIQRTEQGDSAMYLCASSESTDTQYFGPGTRLTVL.

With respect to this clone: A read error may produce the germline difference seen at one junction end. The CDR3 coding sequence is TGTGCCAGCAGACCAACTTCCGGACAGCCGAACTCCGGGGAGCTGTTTTTT. Protein sequence: CASRPTSGQPNSGELFF. The chain couples TRBV28 to TRBJ2-2; maybe TRBD1 (6 bases). This CDR3 has 17 amino acids. CDR1 MDHEN and CDR2 SYDVKM come from the germline V gene.

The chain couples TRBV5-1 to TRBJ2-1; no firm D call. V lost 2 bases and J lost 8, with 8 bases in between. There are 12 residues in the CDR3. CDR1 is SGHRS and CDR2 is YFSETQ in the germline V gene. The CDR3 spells CASSFGRDEQFF. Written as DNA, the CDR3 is TGCGCCAGCAGCTTTGGCCGGGATGAGCAGTTCTTC.